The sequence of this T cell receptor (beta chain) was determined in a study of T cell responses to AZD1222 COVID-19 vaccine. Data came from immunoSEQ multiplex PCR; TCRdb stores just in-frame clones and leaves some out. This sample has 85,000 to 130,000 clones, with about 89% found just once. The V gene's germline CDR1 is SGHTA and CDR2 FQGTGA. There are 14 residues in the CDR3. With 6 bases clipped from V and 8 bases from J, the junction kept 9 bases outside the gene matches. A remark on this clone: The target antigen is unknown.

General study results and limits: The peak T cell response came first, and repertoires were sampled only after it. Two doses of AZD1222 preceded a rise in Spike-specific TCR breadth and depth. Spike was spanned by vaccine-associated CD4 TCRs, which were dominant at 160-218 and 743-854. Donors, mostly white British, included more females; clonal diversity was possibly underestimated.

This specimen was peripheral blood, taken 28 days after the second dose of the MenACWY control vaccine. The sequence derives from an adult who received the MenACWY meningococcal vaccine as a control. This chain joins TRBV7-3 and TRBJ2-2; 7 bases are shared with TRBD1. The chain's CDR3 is CASRLNRGQGELFF. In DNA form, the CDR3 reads TGTGCCAGCAGACTTAACAGGGGCCAGGGGGAGCTGTTTTTT.